The 15 T cell receptor beta chains in this list originate from one sample, sequenced in a study of blood T cell repertoires in COVID-19. Produced via immunoSEQ multiplex PCR; TCRdb's table is partial and in-frame only. This sample carries about 87,000 clones, 83% of them seen once, and the ten largest clones take more than 15%. The sequenced sample was peripheral blood. The receptors come from an older woman with acute or convalescent COVID-19.

The rearrangement joins TRBV29-1 to TRBJ1-5; D uncertain. The CDR3 has 14 residues. Germline-derived CDR1 and CDR2 are SQVTM and ANQGSEA. V lost 6 bases and J lost 4, with 16 bases in between. The chain's CDR3 is CSVGERGSNQPQHF. CDR3 in DNA: TGCAGCGTCGGCGAGCGGGGATCGAATCAGCCCCAGCATTTT.

The rearrangement uses TRBV27 and TRBJ1-2, with a weak D call TRBD1 (5 bases). V was shortened by 8 bases and J by 1 base, with 17 bases between the two germline ends. Looked up from germline, CDR1 is MNHEY and CDR2 is SMNVEV (reference sequence). The CDR3 length is 15 residues. The CDR3: CASVRLAGGNYGYTF. CDR3 nucleotide sequence: TGTGCCAGCGTTCGGTTGGCGGGGGGTAACTATGGCTACACCTTC.

The chain is built from TRBV27 and TRBJ2-3, with 8 bases fitting TRBD2. Germline V CDR1 and CDR2: MNHEY, SMNVEV (reference sequence). This CDR3 contains 15 residues. Trimming took 2 bases from V and 1 from J; bases not matched to a gene: 2. The CDR3 is CASSLGRGGTDTQYF. In DNA, the CDR3 is TGTGCCAGCAGTTTAGGGCGGGGGGGCACAGATACGCAGTATTTT.

A few counts support this clone. The CDR3 DNA reads as TGTGCCAGCGTTCGGGAGAGTCAGAACATTCAGTACTTC. Its protein is CASVRESQNIQYF. The J gene is TRBJ2-4, the V gene TRBV11-2, with D possibly TRBD2 on 6 matching bases. The CDR3 runs to 13 residues. The V and J ends lost 8 bases and 7 bases respectively, with 15 bases between them. Germline V lookup: CDR1 SGHAT, CDR2 FQNNGV.

V usage is TRBV27 and J usage is TRBJ1-2; D might be TRBD1 (6 bases). Looked up from germline, CDR1 is MNHEY and CDR2 is SMNVEV (reference sequence). V dropped 0 bases and J dropped 7 bases, with 12 bases sitting between them. The CDR3 has 14 amino acids. The CDR3 DNA follows: TGTGCCAGCAGTTTATCGGGGGCGCGGTTTGGCTACACCTTC. Protein product: CASSLSGARFGYTF.

This sequence joins TRBV6-2 or TRBV6-3 and TRBJ1-2, with D possibly being TRBD1 (5 bases). With 0 bases removed from V and 2 bases from J, the gap between germline ends came to 10 bases. CDR1 and CDR2 (germline): MNHEY, SVGEGT. This CDR3 contains 15 residues. CDR3 nucleotide sequence: TGTGCCAGCAGTTACTCCGGAGGGGTGAACTATGGCTACACCTTC. Its translation: CASSYSGGVNYGYTF.

The chain has TRBV6-6 and TRBJ2-3; 8 nucleotides agree with TRBD1. Germline values: CDR1 MNHNY, CDR2 SVGAGI (reference sequence). This CDR3 has 17 amino acids. Unmatched junction bases numbered 10, after V lost 5 bases and J lost 0 bases. DNA for the CDR3: TGTGCCAGCAGTCCCAGGAACAGGGGGGCTAGCACAGATACGCAGTATTTT. It encodes CASSPRNRGASTDTQYF.

This CDR3 is CASSNGAENEKLFF. The CDR3 coding sequence is TGTGCCAGTAGTAACGGAGCCGAGAATGAAAAACTGTTTTTT. The chain uses TRBV19 and TRBJ1-4, with D hard to call. The CDR3 loop spans 14 amino acids. Per germline, CDR1 LNHDA and CDR2 SQIVND (reference sequence). With 4 bases removed from V and 5 bases from J, the gap between germline ends came to 11 bases.

This chain connects TRBV4-3 to TRBJ2-7, with 7 bases that match TRBD2. CDR1 is LGHNA and CDR2 is YSLEER in the germline V gene. This CDR3 has 15 amino acids. Trimming cost V 2 bases and J 5 bases; bases outside gene matches: 9. The CDR3 DNA is TGCGCCAGCAGCCAATCAACCACTCGGGGGGACGAGCAGTACTTC. Encoded protein: CASSQSTTRGDEQYF.

The J gene is TRBJ2-7, the V gene TRBV5-1; 8 nucleotides match TRBD1. V lost 5 bases and J lost 2; bases outside the gene matches: 3. The germline V gene encodes CDR1 SGHRS and CDR2 YFSETQ. This CDR3 region has 13 residues. The CDR3 protein is CASSSDRAYEQYF. The CDR3 nucleotides read TGCGCCAGCAGTTCGGACAGGGCCTACGAGCAGTACTTC.

The rearrangement links TRBV28 to TRBJ2-7; 7 positions match TRBD1. The CDR3 totals 13 residues. Germline loops: CDR1 MDHEN, CDR2 SYDVKM. Trimming removed 2 bases from V and 9 bases from J; junction bases left unmatched: 7. The CDR3: CASSLGQVKGQYF. The CDR3, as DNA: TGTGCCAGCAGTTTAGGACAGGTTAAGGGGCAGTACTTC.

The J gene is TRBJ2-5, the V gene TRBV2; 11 bases are shared with TRBD1. V lost 6 bases to trimming and J lost 7 bases; unmatched junction nucleotides: 7. The CDR3 sequence is 14 residues long. Germline CDR1 is SNHLY and CDR2 is FYNNEI. The CDR3 DNA reads TGTGCCAGCAGCACTGGACAGGGGGCTGGGACCCAGTACTTC. It translates to CASSTGQGAGTQYF.

Worth noting for this clone: At one end the junction does not follow the germline gene, possibly because of a read error. The chain has TRBV30 and TRBJ2-2, with D maybe TRBD2 (5 bases). This CDR3 region has 13 residues. The germline V gene encodes CDR1 GTSNPN and CDR2 SVGIG (reference sequence). CDR3 in DNA: TGTGCCTGGAGTGGAGGGTACACCGGGGAGCTGCTTTTT. Translated, it gives CAWSGGYTGELLF.

The CDR3: CASSLAVYNEQFF. CDR3 nucleotide sequence: TGTGCCAGCAGTCTAGCGGTTTACAATGAGCAGTTCTTC. The V gene is TRBV9, the J gene TRBJ2-1; 7 nucleotides agree with TRBD2. The CDR3 is made up of 13 amino acids. The junction had 3 bases not matched to a gene; V was cut back by 5 bases and J by 4 bases. From germline, CDR1 is SGDLS and CDR2 YYNGEE.

The V call is TRBV18, the J call TRBJ1-2; no firm D call. Germline V gene lookup returns CDR1 KGHSH and CDR2 LQKENI. The CDR3 spans 13 residues. Trimming removed 5 bases at V and 4 bases at J, with 11 bases between. The CDR3 nucleotides read TGTGCCAGCTCAGGGCAACGGATCTATGGCTACACCTTC. This sequence encodes CASSGQRIYGYTF.